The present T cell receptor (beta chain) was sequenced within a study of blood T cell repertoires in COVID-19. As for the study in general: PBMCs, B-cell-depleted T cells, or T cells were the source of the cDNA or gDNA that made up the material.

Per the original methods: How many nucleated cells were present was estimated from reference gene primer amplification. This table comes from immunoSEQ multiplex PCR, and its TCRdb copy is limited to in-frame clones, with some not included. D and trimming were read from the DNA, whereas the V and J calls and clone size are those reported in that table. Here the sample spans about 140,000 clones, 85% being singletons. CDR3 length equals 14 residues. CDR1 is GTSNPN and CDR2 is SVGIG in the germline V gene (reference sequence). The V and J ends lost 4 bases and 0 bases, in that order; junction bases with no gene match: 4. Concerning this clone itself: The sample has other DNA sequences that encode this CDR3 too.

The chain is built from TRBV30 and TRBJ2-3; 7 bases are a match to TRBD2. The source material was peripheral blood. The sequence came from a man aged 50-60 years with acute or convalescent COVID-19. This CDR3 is CAWTSGTSTDTQYF. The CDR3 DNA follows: TGTGCCTGGACTAGCGGAACAAGCACAGATACGCAGTATTTT.